This T cell receptor (beta chain) is from a study of cytomegalovirus exposure and HLA in healthy donors. As for the study in general: Drawn from HLA-typed donors, 83 million or so unique TCRs were held in an early data release. Study-level points and caveats: There were some V segments, including TRBV6-2 and TRBV6-3, excluded as indistinguishable. There was a cluster of highly shared sequence variants that was likely a sequencing artifact.

PCR involved 60 Vbeta and 13 Jbeta primers. Generated by immunoSEQ multiplex PCR, the TCRdb table keeps only in-frame clones and is missing some. The data hold roughly 160,000 clones, with more than 70% observed a single time. CDR1 LGHNA and CDR2 YSLEER come from the germline V gene. This CDR3 contains 16 residues. Trimming took off 0 bases at V and 9 bases at J, with 15 bases between the two ends. The donors, nominally healthy at sampling, likely had unrecorded immune exposures. Regarding this clone: No antigen is known for it.

The sequenced material came from PBMCs. The TCR originated in a man between 60 and 75 years old in good health and CMV-seronegative. The chain links TRBV4-3 to TRBJ1-6; no definite D call. CDR3 DNA: TGCGCCAGCAGCCAAGATCTACCGGCAGCAGGTTCACCCCTCCACTTT. Translating gives CASSQDLPAAGSPLHF.